Detailed here is one T cell receptor beta chain. Its antigen remains unidentified. The sample is drawn from a study of type 1 and type 2 diabetes patients. Study-wide background: Samples came from type 1 diabetic, type 2 diabetic or nondiabetic people, recruited in China.

PCR was run on genomic DNA. Multiplex PCR with 30 forward and 13 reverse primers amplified the TCR beta CDR3. TCRdb reprocessed the multiplex PCR reads with MiXCR, giving one entry per CDR3 protein. The table shows fewer than 350,000 distinct CDR3 sequences, with roughly 50% occurring only once. General study results and limits: Age and gender were not matched between study groups. Type 2 diabetes repertoires were more diverse than type 1 diabetes repertoires.

CDR1 is SNHLY, CDR2 FYNNEI, per germline. The CDR3 consists of 15 residues. Deletions cut 5 bases from V and 2 bases from J, with 15 bases between. Specimen: peripheral blood mononuclear cells (PBMCs). The chain links TRBV2 to TRBJ2-5; no clear D gene. This clonotype originated in a man aged 18 to 30 with type 2 diabetes. CDR3 in DNA: TGTGCCAGCAGTTACTCCCGTCTGAAACAAGAGACCCAGTACTTC. Encoded protein: CASSYSRLKQETQYF.